This T cell receptor beta chain was recorded in a study of T cells in Graves' hyperthyroidism and ophthalmopathy. The V end lost 3 bases, the J end lost 2 bases, and 14 bases lay between the germline ends. This CDR3 comprises 16 residues. Germline loops: CDR1 SGHDN, CDR2 FVKESK. The CDR3 regions of TCR beta were amplified from RNA transcripts. Using the HTBI primer set, a first-round RT-PCR was run on the TCR CDR3. TCRdb reprocessed the multiplex PCR reads via MiXCR and lists one record per CDR3 protein. The sample lists hundreds of thousands of distinct CDR3 sequences, roughly an eighth occurring once. The sample holds many counts of this clonotype.

The sequenced material came from blood. The chain recombines TRBV14 with TRBJ2-1; D is unclear. This TCR was recovered from a woman aged 18-35 years with Graves' hyperthyroidism. CDR3 nucleotide sequence: TGTGCCAGCAGCCACACACAAGGGTGGGCCTACAATGAGCAGTTCTTC. Translated, it gives CASSHTQGWAYNEQFF.